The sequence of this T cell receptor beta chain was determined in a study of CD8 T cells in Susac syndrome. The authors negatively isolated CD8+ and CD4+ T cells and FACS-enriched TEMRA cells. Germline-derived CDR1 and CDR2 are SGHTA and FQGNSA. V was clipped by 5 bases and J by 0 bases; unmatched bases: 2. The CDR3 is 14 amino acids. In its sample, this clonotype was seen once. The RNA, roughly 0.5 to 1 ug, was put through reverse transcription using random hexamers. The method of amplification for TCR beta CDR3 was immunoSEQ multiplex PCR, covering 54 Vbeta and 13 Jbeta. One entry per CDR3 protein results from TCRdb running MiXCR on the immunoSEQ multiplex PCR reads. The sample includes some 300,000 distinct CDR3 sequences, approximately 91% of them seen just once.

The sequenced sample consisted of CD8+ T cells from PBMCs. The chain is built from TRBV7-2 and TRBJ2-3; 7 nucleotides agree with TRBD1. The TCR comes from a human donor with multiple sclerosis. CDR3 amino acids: CASSRTGSTDTQYF. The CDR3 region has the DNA TGTGCCAGCAGCCGGACAGGAAGCACAGATACGCAGTATTTT.